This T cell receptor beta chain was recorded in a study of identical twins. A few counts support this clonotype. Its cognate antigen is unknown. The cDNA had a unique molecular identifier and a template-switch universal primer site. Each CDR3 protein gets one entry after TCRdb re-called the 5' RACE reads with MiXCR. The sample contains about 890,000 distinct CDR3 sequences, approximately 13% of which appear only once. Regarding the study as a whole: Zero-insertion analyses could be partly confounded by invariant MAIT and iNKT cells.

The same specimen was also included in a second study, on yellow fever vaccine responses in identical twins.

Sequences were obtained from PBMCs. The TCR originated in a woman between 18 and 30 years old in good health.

CDR3 DNA: TGCGCCAGCAGCTCGCCAGCCGAGAACACCGGGGAGCTGTTTTTT. Translated, it gives CASSSPAENTGELFF. The chain employs TRBV5-1 and TRBJ2-2; D is uncertain. The germline CDR1 and CDR2 sequences are SGHRS and YFSETQ. The CDR3 is made up of 15 amino acids. The V gene lost 3 bases and the J gene lost 1 base, with 10 bases spanning the gap.